This T cell receptor beta chain is drawn from a study of CD8 T cells in Susac syndrome (dated by TCRdb to about 2019). The study in broad terms: The study used repertoire sequencing to test whether antigen drove CD8+ T cell activation and differentiation in Susac syndrome. Study-level results and caveats: The study acknowledged that relatively few individuals were included in the TCR sequencing and HLA analysis.

Peripheral blood CD8+ and CD4+ T cells from healthy donors, Susac syndrome patients and multiple sclerosis patients were profiled using high-throughput TCR beta sequencing. The healthy donors served as controls matched for age and sex. Bulk CD8+ and CD4+ T cells were purified magnetically by negative isolation, whereas CD8+ TEMRA cells were enriched by FACS. Blood was drawn into EDTA tubes, processed within 24 hours, and PBMCs were isolated by density gradient centrifugation. PBMCs intended for TCR sequencing were frozen in liquid nitrogen and were later thawed in a 37 degrees C water bath. Purity of sorted or isolated CD4+, CD8+ and CD8+ TEMRA cells was at least 90%. With respect to this clonotype: There is no known antigen for this receptor. No qualities accompany the bases; no much larger clone lies one base away.

RNA was extracted using the RNeasy kit, and roughly 0.5 to 1 microgram was reverse transcribed with random hexamers. The immunoSEQ multiplex PCR assay, which covers 54 Vbeta and 13 Jbeta segments, was used to amplify TCR beta CDR3 regions. To correct PCR amplification bias, a synthetic template baseline was used for both primer optimization and computational correction. The paper's data handling went like this. Only productive sequences were kept, with reads annotated to V, D and J genes according to IMGT and analyzed in immunoSEQ Analyzer. To calculate clonality, Shannon entropy was normalized by log2 of the number of productive unique sequences and then subtracted from one. For each patient and control, public and private clones were evaluated among the 100 most prevalent clones. A clone was defined as Susac-specific if it was absent from the healthy and MS cohorts, from about 1,100 published viral clones and from other ImmuneACCESS disease sequences. TCRdb reanalyzed the raw reads on its own, using fastp at Q25 for trimming and MiXCR for clone calling, and kept in-frame beta chains. Entries that share a CDR3 protein sequence are merged under the most common genes and DNA. The V and J calls and clone size come from TCRdb's table, not from the authors' own analysis. This sample comprises some 200,000 distinct CDR3 sequences, about 95% of them detected only once. Approximately 0.098% of the sample goes to the ten largest clones.

The sequence derives from a human donor in good health. Sequencing input: CD4+ T cells from PBMCs.

The DNA is TGCGCCAGCAGCCTAGGACCCCTCAACCAAGAGACCCAGTACTTC. It specifies CASSLGPLNQETQYF. This chain is built from TRBV5-1 and TRBJ2-5, with no confidently assigned D gene. The junction shows trimming of 4 bases on V and 0 bases on J, plus 13 bases between the germline ends. According to the germline V gene, CDR1 reads SGHRS and CDR2 reads YFSETQ. The CDR3 sequence holds 15 residues, the cysteine and phenylalanine included. Only the CDR3 DNA stays, 45 bases, in frame from base 1.